The source of this T cell receptor (beta chain) is a study of T cells in localized non-small cell lung cancer. Study-wide findings and caveats: Uninvolved adjacent lung showed the highest T cell clonality, exceeding tumor. Among blood samples, higher T cell density accompanied longer overall survival.

This clone appeared a single time. Its target is unknown. Sequencing was performed with immunoSEQ multiplex PCR; in TCRdb, only in-frame clones are kept and a portion is missing. The table lists roughly 25,000 clones, around 86% of them singletons. The CDR3 runs to 15 residues. Germline V lookup: CDR1 SGHTA, CDR2 FQGNSA. Trimming removed 2 bases at V and 1 base at J, with 11 bases between. This rearrangement joins TRBV7-2 to TRBJ1-1, with unresolved D. Sequencing was performed on peripheral blood, taken before any cancer treatment. The origin of this receptor is a male donor aged 60 or older with stage II squamous cell lung carcinoma. The CDR3 is CASSLSRWANTEAFF. The DNA of the CDR3 is TGTGCCAGCAGCTTATCTCGCTGGGCGAACACTGAAGCTTTCTTT.